These 5 T cell receptor beta chains came from one sample sequenced in a study. TCRdb reanalysed the 5' RACE reads using MiXCR and keeps one entry per CDR3 protein. Among more than 55,000 distinct CDR3 sequences listed, around 21% were seen once. Treg sorting used a CD4+CD25+CD127-/low gate. Specimen: tumor-infiltrating Tregs sorted from the breast tumor. The receptors originated from a female donor with breast cancer.

This sequence joins TRBV29-1 and TRBJ2-1; D ambiguous. The germline gives CDR1 SQVTM, CDR2 ANQGSEA. V dropped 5 bases and J dropped 3 bases, with 5 bases sitting between them. This CDR3 is 11 amino acids long. The CDR3 DNA sequence: TGCAGCGTTTCAAACTACAATGAGCAGTTCTTC. Translated: CSVSNYNEQFF.

Notes on this clonotype: Just one base apart from a much larger clone, this may be a read error. This chain joins TRBV4-1 and TRBJ2-1; D is unclear. Trimming took 1 base from V and 0 from J, leaving 10 bases between them. This CDR3 is built from 16 residues. Germline V gene data show CDR1 as MGHRA and CDR2 as YSYEKL. DNA of the CDR3: TGCGCCAGCAGCCAAGTTCCACAGAGCTCCTACAATGAGCAGTTCTTC. This sequence encodes CASSQVPQSSYNEQFF.

A few counts support this clonotype. This chain joins TRBV6-6 and TRBJ1-4; 7 nucleotides line up with TRBD1. CDR1 is MNHNY and CDR2 is SVGAGI in the germline V gene (reference sequence). This CDR3 contains 15 residues. V lost 6 bases, J lost 4 bases, and 8 bases stayed unmatched. The DNA of the CDR3 is TGTGCCAGCAGCCCTGGGACAGCTAATAATGAAAAACTGTTTTTT. This sequence encodes CASSPGTANNEKLFF.

This clonotype was recorded many times. The rearrangement uses TRBV12-3 or TRBV12-4 and TRBJ1-1; 9 bases match TRBD1. J lost 4 bases, V lost 7 bases, and 10 bases had no gene match. This CDR3 contains 15 residues. In DNA, the CDR3 is TGTGCCAGCACCAAACGGGGACAGGGATCCACTGAAGCTTTCTTT. This sequence encodes CASTKRGQGSTEAFF.

This clonotype came up a few times. The V and J genes are TRBV7-2 and TRBJ1-1; D may be TRBD1 (6 bases). The germline V and J ends were trimmed by 5 bases and 6 bases, with 10 bases remaining between them. Germline V CDR1 and CDR2: SGHTA, FQGNSA. The CDR3 is made up of 12 amino acids. The CDR3 spells CASSPQGSEAFF. In DNA, the CDR3 is TGTGCCAGCAGCCCCCAGGGGTCTGAAGCTTTCTTT.